These T cell receptor beta chains were read from a single sample in a study of identifying expanded T cells in peripheral blood. Produced via immunoSEQ multiplex PCR; TCRdb's table is partial and in-frame only. This table holds 95,000 to 100,000 clones, around 85% found once. Sequencing was performed on blood. These receptors all stem from a person between 18 and 75 years old in good health. Both conserved end residues are part of each CDR3. The order of the fields is D gene, J gene, clone size, V gene, CDR3 DNA, CDR3 protein. D genes are given only for firm matches. Size values are once, few and many counts, or a class for expanded clones, and some rows have none.

>NA|TRBJ2-7|NA|TRBV7-2
TGTGCCAGCAGCTTATTCGCTACCGGCGGAGTATACGAGCAGTACTTC
CASSLFATGGVYEQYF
>TRBD1|TRBJ1-2|few|TRBV19
TGTGCCAGTAGTCAGGAGGGACAGGGGTACTATGGCTACACCTTC
CASSQEGQGYYGYTF
>NA|TRBJ2-2|few|TRBV19
TGTGCCAGTAGGAGACTTCAGGGGGGAGAGGCCGGGGAGCTGTTTTTT
CASRRLQGGEAGELFF
>TRBD1|TRBJ2-7|NA|TRBV2
TGTGCCAGCAGTCAACAGGGGGCCCCGGAGAACGAGCAGTACTTC
CASSQQGAPENEQYF
>NA|TRBJ1-3|NA|TRBV4-1
TGCGCCAGCAGCCAAGTGGATATGGGGTTCAGCTCTGGAAACACCATATATTTT
CASSQVDMGFSSGNTIYF
>NA|TRBJ2-7|NA|TRBV7-2
TGTGCCAGCAGGCCTAACTCCTACGAGCAGTACTTC
CASRPNSYEQYF
>TRBD1|TRBJ1-1|NA|TRBV14
TGTGCCAGCAGCACGTACAGGGGGCGCAAAGGGAACACTGAAGCTTTCTTT
CASSTYRGRKGNTEAFF
>TRBD2|TRBJ2-5|NA|TRBV4-1
TGCGCCAGCAGCCAAGACCCTAGCGGGGGCCTTAGGTCCCAGTACTTC
CASSQDPSGGLRSQYF
>TRBD1|TRBJ1-2|NA|TRBV18
TGTGCCAGCTCATACGACAGGGGTTGGTATGGCTACACCTTC
CASSYDRGWYGYTF
>NA|TRBJ2-2|NA|TRBV19
TGTGCCAGTACCCTATTGGGACTCCCCGCGAACACCGGGGAGCTGTTTTTT
CASTLLGLPANTGELFF
>TRBD1|TRBJ1-2|NA|TRBV4-2
TGTGCCAGCAGCCAAGATCTAGGACAGGGGGCGTATGGCTACACCTTC
CASSQDLGQGAYGYTF
>NA|TRBJ2-1|NA|TRBV7-8
TGTGCCAGCAGCACGGGGGAAGTGGGGGCCGGGGCTGAGCAGTTCTTC
CASSTGEVGAGAEQFF
>TRBD2|TRBJ2-7|NA|TRBV4-3
TGCGCCAGCAGCCAAGATCACGGTGAGGGAGGGTGGAGAGAGCAGTACTTC
CASSQDHGEGGWREQYF
>NA|TRBJ2-7|NA|TRBV18
TGTGCCAGTTCCCCGGACAGATCCTACGAGCAGTACTTC
CASSPDRSYEQYF
>NA|TRBJ1-2|NA|TRBV11-2
TGTGCCAGCAGCCTAGAGCCGGTTTTTGGCTACACCTTC
CASSLEPVFGYTF
>NA|TRBJ2-2|NA|TRBV7-2
TGTGCCAGCAGCTTAGCGCGTGGCACCGGGGAGCTGTTTTTT
CASSLARGTGELFF
>TRBD2|TRBJ2-1|NA|TRBV9
TGTGCCAGCTCAAGCGGGATCACTTCCTACAATGAGCAGTTCTTC
CASSSGITSYNEQFF
>TRBD1|TRBJ2-1|NA|TRBV15
TGTGCCACCAGCGGCGGGACAGGGTGGAATGAGCAGTTCTTC
CATSGGTGWNEQFF
>TRBD1|TRBJ1-1|NA|TRBV2
TGTGCCACCTTAGGACAGGAGCCGTATGAAGCTTTCTTT
CATLGQEPYEAFF
>NA|TRBJ1-4|once|TRBV6-1
TGTGCCAGCAGTGAAGTCGGGGCAGCGCGCCATGAAAAACTGTTTTTT
CASSEVGAARHEKLFF
>TRBD1|TRBJ2-5|NA|TRBV4-1
TGCGCCAGCAGCCAATTCAGGGGGGAGACCCAGTACTTC
CASSQFRGETQYF
>NA|TRBJ1-2|NA|TRBV15
TGTGCCACCAGCATGGGACCCGGGACGGACTATGGCTACACCTTC
CATSMGPGTDYGYTF
>TRBD1|TRBJ2-5|NA|TRBV5-6
TGTGCCAGCAGCTCCACGGGACAGGGGGTCCTTATTCAAGAGACCCAGTACTTC
CASSSTGQGVLIQETQYF
>TRBD1|TRBJ1-4|NA|TRBV6-1
TGTGCCAGCAGAACAGGGGGCTCTTGGGAAAAACTGTTTTTT
CASRTGGSWEKLFF
>NA|TRBJ1-2|NA|TRBV10-3
TGTGCCATCAATTACAACGCCGCGGGTGGCTACACCTTC
CAINYNAAGGYTF
>NA|TRBJ2-1|NA|TRBV4-1
TGCGCCAGCAGCCACGGCAGGTTGGGCAGATACAATGAGCAGTTCTTC
CASSHGRLGRYNEQFF
>TRBD2|TRBJ2-7|NA|TRBV4-3
TGCGCCAGCAGCTTGGGACTAGTACGCGAGCAGTACTTC
CASSLGLVREQYF
>NA|TRBJ2-1|NA|TRBV5-4
TGTGCCAGCAGTTCTGGAGGGGGTGCCTACAATGAGCAGTTCTTC
CASSSGGGAYNEQFF
>NA|TRBJ2-7|NA|TRBV6-6
TGTGCCAGCAGTCCAACACTTTCTTTTGAGCAGTACTTC
CASSPTLSFEQYF
>NA|TRBJ2-2|once|TRBV7-2
TGTGCCAGCAGCCCCGGACGCGTTCGGAGCACCGGGGAGCTGTTTTTT
CASSPGRVRSTGELFF
>TRBD1|TRBJ1-1|NA|TRBV15
TGTGCCACCAGCAGAGATAGGGGACAGGCCGAGAACACTGAAGCTTTCTTT
CATSRDRGQAENTEAFF
>NA|TRBJ1-5|NA|TRBV6-1
TGTGCCAGCAGCCGTAATCAGCCCCAGCATTTT
CASSRNQPQHF
>NA|TRBJ1-1|NA|TRBV15
TGTGCCACCTCAAGCGGTCCGAACACTGAAGCTTTCTTT
CATSSGPNTEAFF
>TRBD1|TRBJ2-5|NA|TRBV7-2
TGTGCCAGCAGCTTAAGAGGGACAGGGGTGCGGGAGACCCAGTACTTC
CASSLRGTGVRETQYF
>TRBD2|TRBJ2-1|NA|TRBV6-5
TGTGCCAGTCGCCTAGCGGGGGCTTACAATGAGCAGTTCTTC
CASRLAGAYNEQFF
>NA|TRBJ1-2|NA|TRBV7-6
TGTGCCAGCAGCTTAGTAGTTGGGGGAGCGTTCGGCTACACCTTC
CASSLVVGGAFGYTF
>TRBD1|TRBJ2-5|once|TRBV18
TGTGCCAGCTCATTCAATTCAGGACAGGGATCGGACGAGACCCAGTACTTC
CASSFNSGQGSDETQYF